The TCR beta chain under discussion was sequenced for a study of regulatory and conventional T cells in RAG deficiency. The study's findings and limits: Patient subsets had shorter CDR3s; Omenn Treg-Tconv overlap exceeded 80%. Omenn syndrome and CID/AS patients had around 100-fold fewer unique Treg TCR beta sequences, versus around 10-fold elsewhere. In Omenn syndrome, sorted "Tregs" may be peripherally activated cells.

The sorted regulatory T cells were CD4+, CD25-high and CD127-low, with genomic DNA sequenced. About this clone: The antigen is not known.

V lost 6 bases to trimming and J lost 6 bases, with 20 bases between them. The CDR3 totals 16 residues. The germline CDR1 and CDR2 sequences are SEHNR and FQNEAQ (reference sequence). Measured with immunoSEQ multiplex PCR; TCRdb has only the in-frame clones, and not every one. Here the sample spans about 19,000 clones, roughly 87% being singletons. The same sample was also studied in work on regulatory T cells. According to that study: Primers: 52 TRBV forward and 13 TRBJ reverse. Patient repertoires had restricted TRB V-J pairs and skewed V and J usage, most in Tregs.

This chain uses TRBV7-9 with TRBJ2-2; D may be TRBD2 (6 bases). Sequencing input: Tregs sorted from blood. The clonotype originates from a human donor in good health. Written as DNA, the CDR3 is TGTGCCAGCAGACCGTCGGGCGGGGTCCTCTCCGGGGAGCTGTTTTTT. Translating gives CASRPSGGVLSGELFF.